Shown below are 15 T cell receptor beta chains from a single sample sequenced in a study of T cells in Graves' hyperthyroidism and ophthalmopathy. TCR beta CDR3 regions were amplified from RNA. RT-PCR in the first round (using the HTBI primer set) targeted the TCR CDR3. TCRdb redid the calling of the multiplex PCR reads with MiXCR, one entry per CDR3 protein. The sample lists hundreds of thousands of distinct CDR3 sequences, under 30% occurring once. Input material: blood. The receptors stem from a man aged 35-49 years with Graves' hyperthyroidism that later progressed to Graves' ophthalmopathy.

This clonotype was observed once. Since no conserved phenylalanine or tryptophan closes the CDR3, a read error is the likely cause. No DNA is shown, since the ends of the CDR3 on it are uncertain; the CDR3 is the one TCRdb lists. The chain carries TRBV12-3 or TRBV12-4 and TRBJ1-1; the D segment call TRBD1 is taken from the table without a DNA check. The CDR3 has 12 amino acids, counting both end residues. CDR3: CASSSSYGTGRI.

To note about this clonotype: It may be a read error: a sequence one base away is much more abundant. This chain connects TRBV6-5 to TRBJ1-2; a possible D gene is TRBD1 (6 bases). V was pared by 0 bases and J by 12 bases, with 17 bases between. Germline V gene lookup returns CDR1 MNHEY and CDR2 SVGAGI. CDR3 size: 14 residues. CDR3 DNA sequence: TGTGCCAGCAGTTACTCGAACTGCCCCAGGGGCAACACCTTC. Translated, it gives CASSYSNCPRGNTF.

There are many counts of this clonotype. The chain combines TRBV12-3 or TRBV12-4 with TRBJ1-2; 7 bases agree with TRBD1. Trimming removed 6 bases from V and 4 bases from J; junction bases left unmatched: 8. This CDR3 is 14 amino acids long. The DNA of the CDR3 is TGTGCCAGCAGCCAAGTGGGACAGATCTATGGCTACACCTTC. Its protein product is CASSQVGQIYGYTF.

Ten or more counts support this clonotype. The chain links TRBV6-5 to TRBJ1-1; D remains ambiguous. Trimming cost V 8 bases and J 9 bases, with 16 bases left between them. Germline CDR1 and CDR2: MNHEY and SVGAGI. The CDR3 loop spans 12 amino acids. CDR3 coding DNA: TGTGCCAGCCTTAGCGATCTGGGCCAAGCTTTCTTT. It specifies CASLSDLGQAFF.

The chain joins TRBV5-8 to TRBJ1-5; D is uncertain. The CDR3 loop spans 14 amino acids. Looked up from germline, CDR1 is SGHTS and CDR2 is YDEGEE. Trimming took 1 base from V and 0 from J, leaving 5 bases between them. As DNA, the CDR3 is TGTGCCAGCAGCTTGTACAGTAGCAATCAGCCCCAGCATTTT. Translation: CASSLYSSNQPQHF.

The DNA of the CDR3 is TGTGCCAGCAGTGCTACAGGGGATTCACCCCTCCACTTT. Translating it yields CASSATGDSPLHF. The V gene is TRBV12-3 or TRBV12-4, the J gene TRBJ1-6; 7 positions agree with TRBD1. Germline trimming cut 5 bases from V and 8 bases from J; bases unmatched to any gene: 3. The CDR3 covers 13 residues.

The chain carries TRBV6-2 or TRBV6-3 and TRBJ2-2; D is unclear. V was pared by 4 bases and J by 4 bases, with 13 bases between. This CDR3 has 15 residues. Germline V CDR1 and CDR2: MNHEY, SVGEGT. The CDR3 DNA reads TGTGCCAGCAGTTCGTCTATACACGGCACCGGGGAGCTGTTTTTT. Translation gives CASSSSIHGTGELFF.

In DNA form, the CDR3 reads TGTGCCAGCAGCTTATTTGGACTAGCGGGAGGGCCGGGCACCGGGGAGCTGTTTTTT. The encoded protein is CASSLFGLAGGPGTGELFF. The rearrangement uses TRBV11-2 and TRBJ2-2, with 15 bases fitting TRBD2. With V trimmed by 2 bases and J by 4 bases, 8 bases remained unmatched. Germline values: CDR1 SGHAT, CDR2 FQNNGV. CDR3 size: 19 residues.

In this sample, this clonotype turned up many times. The chain recombines TRBV12-3 or TRBV12-4 with TRBJ1-2, with D hard to call. The CDR3 extends over 13 amino acids. Trimming removed 6 bases at V and 4 bases at J, with 12 bases between. CDR3 sequence (DNA): TGTGCCAGCAGAACCCCTCGCGGCTATGGCTACACCTTC. This encodes CASRTPRGYGYTF.

This clonotype has ten or more counts. The V gene is TRBV18, the J gene TRBJ1-1; 9 nucleotides line up with TRBD1. The CDR3 is made up of 15 amino acids. Unmatched junction bases numbered 8, after V lost 3 bases and J lost 6 bases. Germline CDR1 is KGHSH and CDR2 is LQKENI. The CDR3, as DNA: TGTGCCAGCTCACCCCGCGGGACAGGGACGTCTGAAGCTTTCTTT. Its translation: CASSPRGTGTSEAFF. Based on the CDR3 plus reference TRBV18 and TRBJ1-1, the full variable domain is NAGVMQNPRHLVRRRGQEARLRCSPMKGHSHVYWYRQLPEEGLKFMVYLQKENIIDESGMPKERFSAEFPKEGPSILRIQQVVRGDSAAYFCASSPRGTGTSEAFFGQGTRLTVV.

This clonotype appeared a single time. The V gene is TRBV20-1, the J gene TRBJ2-5, with D possibly being TRBD1 (8 bases). V was cut by 7 bases and J by 3 bases, with 15 bases left in between. This CDR3 comprises 13 residues. Germline V gives CDR1 DFQATT, CDR2 SNEGSKA (reference sequence). CDR3 residues: CSVDRGGEETQYF. In DNA form, the CDR3 reads TGCAGTGTCGACAGGGGAGGGGAAGAGACCCAGTACTTC.

This clonotype was seen at least ten times. The V call is TRBV28, the J call TRBJ2-7; the match to TRBD2 covers 9 bases. Trimming removed 4 bases from V and 3 bases from J; junction bases left unmatched: 13. The CDR3 is 17 amino acids. Looked up from germline, CDR1 is MDHEN and CDR2 is SYDVKM. CDR3: CASSSGILAGYGYEQYF. The CDR3 DNA sequence: TGTGCCAGCAGTTCAGGGATTCTAGCGGGATATGGCTACGAGCAGTACTTC.

In this sample, this clonotype turned up many times. V gene TRBV20-1 combines with J gene TRBJ2-7; D possibly corresponds to TRBD2 (6 bases). Germline CDR1 reads DFQATT; CDR2 reads SNEGSKA (reference sequence). The CDR3 is 14 amino acids. V lost 6 bases and J lost 0, with 15 bases in between. The CDR3 DNA reads as TGCAGTGCCCCATTAGCGGACCGCTCCTACGAGCAGTACTTC. Amino acid sequence: CSAPLADRSYEQYF.

The V gene is TRBV6-2 or TRBV6-3, the J gene TRBJ2-7; D is undetermined. V shed 0 bases and J shed 0 bases, with 9 bases lying between them. The CDR3 contains 15 residues. CDR1 and CDR2 (germline): MNHEY, SVGEGT. The CDR3 reads CASSYSPDHSYEQYF. As DNA, the CDR3 is TGTGCCAGCAGTTACTCGCCTGATCACTCCTACGAGCAGTACTTC.

The chain uses TRBV29-1 and TRBJ1-1, with D uncertain. The CDR3 spans 12 residues. Trimming pared 6 bases from V and 1 base from J, leaving 9 bases between. Germline V gene lookup returns CDR1 SQVTM and CDR2 ANQGSEA. Here the CDR3 reads CSVLRQNTEAFF. Here the CDR3 DNA reads TGCAGCGTGCTCAGACAGAACACTGAAGCTTTCTTT.